This T cell receptor (beta chain) was observed in a study of blood T cell repertoires in COVID-19. Study summary: The cDNA or gDNA used as material had been derived from T cells, B-cell-depleted T cells, or PBMCs.

Authors' data handling: Researchers report that nucleated cell counts were estimated from reference gene primer amplification. Sequenced by immunoSEQ multiplex PCR; TCRdb stores in-frame clones only, minus some. V and J calls and clone size are copied from that table; D and trimming were computed from the DNA. The table lists 100,000 to 150,000 clones, 88% of them singletons. The CDR3 is made up of 14 amino acids. Trimming left V 6 bases short and J 4 bases short, with 13 bases between. The germline V gene encodes CDR1 MDHEN and CDR2 SYDVKM. Sequencing was performed on peripheral blood. This clonotype was sampled from a man aged 45 to 65 with acute or convalescent COVID-19. V gene TRBV28 combines with J gene TRBJ1-3; possibly TRBD1 for D (5 bases). The CDR3 region has the DNA TGTGCCAGCAGCGAACCCCGGGGGGGAAACACCATATATTTT. As protein: CASSEPRGGNTIYF.